This TCR beta chain stems from a study of blood T cells in healthy people across ages. Trimming removed 4 bases from V and 3 bases from J, with 9 bases in between. This CDR3 has 12 residues. From germline, CDR1 is DFQATT and CDR2 SNEGSKA (reference sequence). A J-beta primer mix and a sample-barcoded 5' primer were used in a second PCR of about 7 to 11 cycles. TCRdb reprocessed the 5' RACE reads via MiXCR and lists one record per CDR3 protein. The table has hundreds of thousands of distinct CDR3 sequences, 20% to 30% seen once. The same specimen was also included in a second study, on T cells of mothers and their children.

The chain carries TRBV20-1 and TRBJ1-1; perhaps TRBD1 as D (5 bases). The clonotype was recovered from a boy between 10 and 17 years old in good health. Material: blood. As DNA, the CDR3 is TGCAGTGCTACCCGGGGGGACACTGAAGCTTTCTTT. Its translation is CSATRGDTEAFF.